This TCR beta chain comes out of a study of CD4 T cells in relation to SARS-CoV-2 and coronaviruses. The overall study: Convalescent patients were roughly 8 males and a few females; two were Hispanic.

The V and J ends lost 5 bases and 4 bases respectively, with 12 bases between them. The CDR3 runs to 14 residues. Germline loops: CDR1 MRHNA, CDR2 SNTAGT. Uncultured naive and memory CD4+ T cells supplied DNA for deep TCR-beta sequencing. The method was immunoSEQ multiplex PCR; TCRdb's version includes in-frame clones alone and lacks a portion of them. The sample lists about 54,000 clones, 90% to 95% seen once, with roughly 0.39% in the top ten. The sequence was collected from an adult with COVID-19. Sequencing input: naive CD4+ T cells from PBMCs. Documented subset: naive CD4+ T cells isolated by negative enrichment. This rearrangement joins TRBV6-4 to TRBJ2-1; D perhaps matches TRBD1 (6 bases). The CDR3 nucleotides read TGTGCCAGCAGTCAGGGGCTGGATTACAATGAGCAGTTCTTC. This translates into CASSQGLDYNEQFF.